The T cell receptor beta chain under discussion was sequenced for a study of T cell responses to AZD1222 COVID-19 vaccine. Study-wide findings and caveats: Seropositive status at baseline applied to only a handful of AZD1222 recipients. Repertoire sampling occurred only after the peak T cell response. Mostly white British, mostly female donors; authors suggested clonal diversity may be underestimated.

A note on this clone: The antigen is undetermined.

Trimming took off 2 bases at V and 1 base at J, with 2 bases between the two ends. Per the germline V gene, CDR1 is MDHEN and CDR2 is SYDVKM. The CDR3 runs 12 residues. Sequencing was performed with immunoSEQ multiplex PCR; in TCRdb, only in-frame clones are kept and a portion is missing. In the table there are around 140,000 clones, about 90% of which are singletons. This specimen consisted of peripheral blood, obtained 28 days after the second AZD1222 dose. The clonotype comes from an adult who received the AZD1222 COVID-19 vaccine. The rearrangement uses TRBV28 and TRBJ1-1; D is undetermined. As DNA, the CDR3 is TGTGCCAGCAGTTTACAGAACACTGAAGCTTTCTTT. Residues: CASSLQNTEAFF.